What follows describes a single TCR beta chain. Its antigen is unidentified. The sample's time point: cycle 4 day 1 (C4D1), after 6 weeks of nivolumab. Every patient had relapsed following autologous stem cell transplantation, and cohorts differed in brentuximab vedotin exposure. This specimen belongs to a study of PD-1 blockade in classical Hodgkin lymphoma. Study-wide findings and caveats: Prior to therapy, complete responders displayed diversity much like that of newly diagnosed patients. When set against healthy donors, newly diagnosed patients were reported to show lower baseline TCR diversity.

V shed 2 bases and J shed 6 bases, with 18 bases lying between them. The germline CDR1 and CDR2 sequences are SGHNT and YYREEE (reference sequence). There are 16 residues in the CDR3. Data came from immunoSEQ multiplex PCR; TCRdb stores just in-frame clones and leaves some out. The sample yields roughly 90,000 clones, 75% to 85% seen once. The sample was peripheral blood mononuclear cells (PBMCs), taken before the fourth cycle of nivolumab. This chain connects TRBV5-4 to TRBJ2-1, with D maybe TRBD2 (6 bases). This clonotype was sampled from a human donor with classical Hodgkin lymphoma. CDR3 loop: CASSLSAVTSLNEQFF. CDR3 in DNA: TGTGCCAGCAGCTTAAGTGCTGTGACTAGTCTCAATGAGCAGTTCTTC.